The next 3 T cell receptor beta chains were all read from a single sample in a study of T cells in women clearing cervical HPV infection. Sequenced by immunoSEQ multiplex PCR; TCRdb stores in-frame clones only, minus some. In total, the table holds roughly 22,000 clones. Sample: blood buffy coat. Receptor source: a woman between 18 and 70 years old with a cervical HPV16 infection that either progressed to CIN3+ or cleared (not recorded which).

Remarks on this clone: The CDR3 extends 3 residues past the end of the read, so its final part is completed from the germline J gene. The chain joins TRBV5-1 to TRBJ1-1; the match to TRBD1 covers 8 bases. V dropped 0 bases and J dropped 7; count of bases not matched to a gene: 2. The CDR3 covers 13 residues. Germline CDR1 SGHRS, CDR2 YFSETQ. The part of the CDR3 DNA that was read is TGCGCCAGCAGCTTGGTGGGGACAGGTGAA. Encoded protein: CASSLVGTGE. The whole CDR3 is CASSLVGTGEAFF.

Concerning this clone: The read ends 3 residues before the CDR3 terminus; that terminus is restored from the germline J gene. This chain joins TRBV20-1 and TRBJ2-7, with 10 bases aligning to TRBD1. V lost 5 bases to trimming and J lost 4 bases; unmatched junction nucleotides: 11. There are 15 residues in the CDR3. Germline assignment: CDR1 DFQATT and CDR2 SNEGSKA (reference sequence). The sequenced part of the CDR3 DNA is TGCAGTGCTCCACCCCCGGGACAGGGGCTATACGAG. Its translation is CSAPPPGQGLYE. The complete CDR3 reads CSAPPPGQGLYEQYF.

Notes on this clone: Sequencing ends 3 residues short of the CDR3 end; the germline J gene provides the rest. The rearrangement uses TRBV11-2 and TRBJ1-1; 7 bases are a match to TRBD1. This CDR3 has 14 residues. CDR1 SGHAT and CDR2 FQNNGV come from the germline V gene. Losses at the gene ends were 5 bases for V and 1 base for J; bases not matched to a gene: 4. Incomplete CDR3 DNA: TGTGCCAGCAGCGGGCGACAGGGGAACACTGAA. Translating it yields CASSGRQGNTE. The whole CDR3 region reads CASSGRQGNTEAFF.